This T cell receptor beta chain comes out of a study of T cells after yellow fever vaccination. The wider study: The authors prepared low-cell-number fractions using SMART-Seq v4 Ultra Low Input.

From the 5' RACE reads, TCRdb called clonotypes with MiXCR, one entry per CDR3 protein. Of 550,000 or so distinct CDR3 sequences in the sample, roughly 19% were seen once. Deletions cut 6 bases from V and 6 bases from J, with 12 bases between. The CDR3 totals 13 residues. General study findings and limits: The secondary T-cell response peaked on day 5, not day 15, but was weaker. There was a possibility that FACS-sorted repertoires contained abundant clonotypes contaminating from the bulk population. Overall, a small share of clonotypes was seen in both CD4 and CD8 compartments.

Remarks on this clonotype: The antigen remains unidentified.

The source material was PBMCs, sampled 15 days after the yellow fever booster vaccination. This TCR derives from a man aged 25 to 40 who received the YFV17D yellow fever vaccine. The rearrangement uses TRBV12-3 or TRBV12-4 and TRBJ1-5, with no clear D. CDR3 region: CASSLGQFQPQHF. CDR3 DNA: TGTGCCAGCAGCCTCGGGCAGTTTCAGCCCCAGCATTTT.